Detailed here is one TCR beta chain. Germline V gene sequence: CDR1 SNHLY, CDR2 FYNNEI. Trimming removed 3 bases at V and 4 bases at J, with 12 bases between. CDR3 length equals 14 residues. This sample stems from a study of glioma-infiltrating T cells after dendritic cell vaccination. PBMC sampling occurred before vaccination, two weeks after the third dose, and at progression. Input was approximately 2.1 ug genomic DNA, or all available if less. Clones were read by immunoSEQ multiplex PCR, and TCRdb kept only the in-frame ones, dropping some. The table includes tens of thousands of clones, roughly 80% detected once.

The receptor was derived from a human donor with glioblastoma. The source material was blood, sampled before dendritic cell vaccination. J is TRBJ1-2 and V is TRBV2; D ambiguous. The CDR3 nucleotides read TGTGCCAGCAGTGAGGTGGCCGCCTTCTATGGCTACACCTTC. This translates into CASSEVAAFYGYTF.